This is a list of T cell receptor beta chains from one sample in a study of regulatory T cells in long-lasting Graves disease. Each CDR3 protein is one row after TCRdb ran MiXCR on the multiplex PCR reads. The table includes hundreds of thousands of distinct CDR3 sequences, 15% detected once. This sample was also put to use in a study of T cells in Graves' hyperthyroidism and ophthalmopathy.

The source material was peripheral blood mononuclear cells (PBMCs), sampled at new diagnosis, from a patient treated with antithyroid drugs. These receptors were taken from a woman between 40 and 55 years old with Graves disease. Both conserved end residues are part of each CDR3. The D gene is left open where the match is weak. Size tells how often a clone was seen (once, few, many) or the class of an expanded clone, and some rows leave it out.

size: few; J: TRBJ1-5; D: TRBD1; V: TRBV4-2; DNA: TGTGCCAGCAGCCAAGATCCTGTGGCAGGGGGTCAGCCCCAGCATTTT; CDR3: CASSQDPVAGGQPQHF
size: NA; J: TRBJ2-1; D: TRBD1; V: TRBV2; DNA: TGTGCCAGCAGCTACAGGACAGGACTGAATGAGCAGTTCTTC; CDR3: CASSYRTGLNEQFF
size: NA; J: TRBJ1-1; D: NA; V: TRBV13; DNA: TGTGCCAGCAGCGGGGGGGGAGGCACTGAAGCTTTCTTT; CDR3: CASSGGGGTEAFF
size: NA; J: TRBJ1-2; D: NA; V: TRBV5-5; DNA: TGTGCCAGCAGCCCCGGGACTGACAATGGCTACACCTTC; CDR3: CASSPGTDNGYTF
size: NA; J: TRBJ2-7; D: TRBD1; V: TRBV5-4; DNA: TGTGCCAGCAGCTATGGGGACAGTACCTACGAGCAGTACTTC; CDR3: CASSYGDSTYEQYF
size: many; J: TRBJ2-2; D: NA; V: TRBV28; DNA: TGTGCCAGCAGTTTCGAAGAGGACTCGAACACCGGGGAGCTGTTTTTT; CDR3: CASSFEEDSNTGELFF
size: few; J: TRBJ2-7; D: TRBD2; V: TRBV20-1; DNA: TGCAGTGCTAGAGAGTCAGCGGGAGGGCATTACGAGCAGTACTTC; CDR3: CSARESAGGHYEQYF
size: many; J: TRBJ2-7; D: NA; V: TRBV24-1; DNA: TGTGCCACCAGTGATCCCGGACACCTATCCTCCTACGAGCAGTACTTC; CDR3: CATSDPGHLSSYEQYF
size: NA; J: TRBJ2-3; D: NA; V: TRBV27; DNA: TGTGCCAGCAGTGACGTGGGCAGCACAGATACGCAGTATTTT; CDR3: CASSDVGSTDTQYF
size: few; J: TRBJ2-7; D: NA; V: TRBV7-6; DNA: TGTGCCAGCAGCTTAGCGCGGGGGCGCGAGCAGTACTTC; CDR3: CASSLARGREQYF
size: few; J: TRBJ2-3; D: TRBD2; V: TRBV10-1; DNA: TGCGCCAGCAGTGAGTCCAGCGGGAGATTCGATACGCAGTATTTT; CDR3: CASSESSGRFDTQYF
size: many; J: TRBJ2-3; D: TRBD2; V: TRBV2; DNA: TGTGCCAGCAGCGGACTAGCGGTCACAGATACGCAGTATTTT; CDR3: CASSGLAVTDTQYF
size: many; J: TRBJ2-2; D: TRBD1; V: TRBV28; DNA: TGTGCCAGCAGTAACAACAGGGGGACGAACACCGGGGAGCTGTTTTTT; CDR3: CASSNNRGTNTGELFF
size: NA; J: TRBJ2-1; D: NA; V: TRBV5-1; DNA: TGCGCCAGCAGCTGGCAGGAAGGCAATGAGCAGTTCTTC; CDR3: CASSWQEGNEQFF
size: NA; J: TRBJ2-2; D: TRBD2; V: TRBV5-1; DNA: TGCGCCAGCACCCCCGGAGGACTAGCGTCCGGGGAGCTGTTTTTT; CDR3: CASTPGGLASGELFF
size: NA; J: TRBJ2-1; D: NA; V: TRBV20-1; DNA: TGCAGTGCTAAGAAGAATAGCGCGAGCTCCTACAATGAGCAGTTCTTC; CDR3: CSAKKNSASSYNEQFF
size: NA; J: TRBJ1-1; D: NA; V: TRBV6-1; DNA: TGTGCCAGCAGGGGACACAGAACTGAAGCTTTCTTT; CDR3: CASRGHRTEAFF
size: many; J: TRBJ1-3; D: NA; V: TRBV27; DNA: TGTGCCAGCAGTTTACAGGGAGGCCACTCTGGAAACACCATATATTTT; CDR3: CASSLQGGHSGNTIYF
size: many; J: TRBJ2-1; D: TRBD2; V: TRBV29-1; DNA: TGCAGCGTTGAAATTAGCGGGAGTTCCTATGAGCAGTTCTTC; CDR3: CSVEISGSSYEQFF
size: many; J: TRBJ2-2; D: NA; V: TRBV5-1; DNA: TGCGCCAGCAGCTTGGAAACGGTAATGACCGGGGAGCTGTTTTTT; CDR3: CASSLETVMTGELFF
size: many; J: TRBJ2-2; D: TRBD1; V: TRBV10-2; DNA: TGCGCCAGCAGTGAGGAAGGGACAGGGGTTCCCCCCGGGGAGCTGTTTTTT; CDR3: CASSEEGTGVPPGELFF
size: few; J: TRBJ2-5; D: TRBD1; V: TRBV11-3; DNA: TGTGCCAGCAGCTTAGAAGACCATCGGGACAGCTCAGAGACCCAGTACTTC; CDR3: CASSLEDHRDSSETQYF
size: many; J: TRBJ2-1; D: TRBD2; V: TRBV2; DNA: TGTGCCAGCAGTGAGAGGAGGTCTAGCGGGGAGTACTACAATGAGCAGTTCTTC; CDR3: CASSERRSSGEYYNEQFF
size: many; J: TRBJ2-3; D: TRBD2; V: TRBV20-1; DNA: TGCAGTGCTAGAGACCCAGGCGGGAGGGGGGCAGATACGCAGTATTTT; CDR3: CSARDPGGRGADTQYF
size: NA; J: TRBJ1-1; D: TRBD1; V: TRBV27; DNA: TGTGCCAGCAGCGGACAGGGCAGAATGAACACTGAAGCTTTCTTT; CDR3: CASSGQGRMNTEAFF
size: few; J: TRBJ1-3; D: NA; V: TRBV7-2; DNA: TGTGCCAGCAGCCGGGGGGTCCCCCGGAGGGGAAACACCATATATTTT; CDR3: CASSRGVPRRGNTIYF
size: many; J: TRBJ2-1; D: TRBD2; V: TRBV11-2; DNA: TGTGCCAGCAGCTACGGTGGGGGGGGGTACGGTGAGCAGTTCTTC; CDR3: CASSYGGGGYGEQFF
size: many; J: TRBJ2-2; D: NA; V: TRBV30; DNA: TGTGCCTGGAAGGGGCCTCGCACCGGGGAGCTGTTTTTT; CDR3: CAWKGPRTGELFF
size: many; J: TRBJ2-7; D: NA; V: TRBV6-2/TRBV6-3; DNA: TGTGCCAGCAGAAGTTGGTTCGAGCAGTACTTC; CDR3: CASRSWFEQYF
size: few; J: TRBJ2-4; D: NA; V: TRBV7-2; DNA: TGTGCCAGCAGCTCCTCAATGGGGAACATTCAGTACTTC; CDR3: CASSSSMGNIQYF
size: many; J: TRBJ2-2; D: NA; V: TRBV27; DNA: TGTGCCAGCAGCCCTCTCAACGGGGAGCTGTTTTTT; CDR3: CASSPLNGELFF
size: many; J: TRBJ2-3; D: TRBD2; V: TRBV13; DNA: TGTGCCAGCAGCCCTGGACTAGCGATCCTATCTAGCACAGATACGCAGTATTTT; CDR3: CASSPGLAILSSTDTQYF
size: many; J: TRBJ2-5; D: TRBD2; V: TRBV2; DNA: TGTGCCAGCGTGGGGACTAGCGGGAGCCAAGAGACCCAGTACTTC; CDR3: CASVGTSGSQETQYF
size: few; J: TRBJ1-1; D: TRBD1; V: TRBV6-2/TRBV6-3; DNA: TGTGCCAGCAGTTCTTATCCCCCCACAGGGGTATCAAATGAAGCTTTCTTT; CDR3: CASSSYPPTGVSNEAFF
size: many; J: TRBJ2-5; D: TRBD2; V: TRBV28; DNA: TGTGCCACCCGTCCGGGACTAGCGGGAGTTGAGACCCAGTACTTC; CDR3: CATRPGLAGVETQYF
size: few; J: TRBJ2-5; D: TRBD1; V: TRBV25-1; DNA: TGTGCCAGCAGTGCAAATACAGGGGTAGGGACCCAGTACTTC; CDR3: CASSANTGVGTQYF
size: many; J: TRBJ2-7; D: TRBD2; V: TRBV6-1; DNA: TGTGCCAGCTGCAGGGCGGGAGGGCCCTACGAGCAGTACTTC; CDR3: CASCRAGGPYEQYF
size: many; J: TRBJ2-3; D: NA; V: TRBV28; DNA: TGTGCCAGCAGTTCATACAGGTTTGGGGCCACAGATACGCAGTATTTT; CDR3: CASSSYRFGATDTQYF
size: many; J: TRBJ2-7; D: TRBD2; V: TRBV28; DNA: TGTGCCAGCCAAACGGGACTAGCGGTCTACGAGCAGTACTTC; CDR3: CASQTGLAVYEQYF
size: many; J: TRBJ2-1; D: NA; V: TRBV12-3/TRBV12-4; DNA: TGTGCCAGCAGTCGACAGAACAATGAGCAGTTCTTC; CDR3: CASSRQNNEQFF
size: few; J: TRBJ2-4; D: NA; V: TRBV29-1; DNA: TGCAGCGTTGAGATCGGTCGGGGGTGGGTCGGAAACATTCAGTACTTC; CDR3: CSVEIGRGWVGNIQYF
size: many; J: TRBJ2-2; D: NA; V: TRBV7-8; DNA: TGTGCCAGCAGCGACGGACGGGTCGGGGAGCTGTTTTTT; CDR3: CASSDGRVGELFF
size: few; J: TRBJ2-3; D: NA; V: TRBV7-9; DNA: TGTGCGAGCCGGGGGGCAGGGGTAACAGATACGCAGTATTTT; CDR3: CASRGAGVTDTQYF
size: few; J: TRBJ2-1; D: NA; V: TRBV19; DNA: TGTGCCAGTAGTACCACCTGGCGTTTGGGGTTTGGTGAGCAGTTCTTC; CDR3: CASSTTWRLGFGEQFF
size: many; J: TRBJ1-6; D: NA; V: TRBV2; DNA: TGTGCCAGCTCTCGGGACACCTATAATTCACCCCTCCACTTT; CDR3: CASSRDTYNSPLHF
size: many; J: TRBJ2-5; D: TRBD2; V: TRBV6-1; DNA: TGTGCCAGCAGTGAAGTGGGCCACGGGGGGTGGCAAGAGACCCAGTACTTC; CDR3: CASSEVGHGGWQETQYF
size: few; J: TRBJ2-7; D: NA; V: TRBV29-1; DNA: TGCAGCGTTGAAACTGGGAACACCTACGAGCAGTACTTC; CDR3: CSVETGNTYEQYF
size: NA; J: TRBJ2-2; D: NA; V: TRBV29-1; DNA: TGCAGCGCCGTCGGGCCATCCGCGAACACCGGGGAGCTGTTTTTT; CDR3: CSAVGPSANTGELFF
size: NA; J: TRBJ1-2; D: NA; V: TRBV6-2/TRBV6-3; DNA: TGTGCCAGCTTCGGGACGCACGTCCGTTCTGGCTACACCTTC; CDR3: CASFGTHVRSGYTF
size: many; J: TRBJ2-5; D: NA; V: TRBV6-5; DNA: TGTGCCAGCAGTTACACCACGCTAGAGACCCAGTACTTC; CDR3: CASSYTTLETQYF
size: few; J: TRBJ2-7; D: TRBD2; V: TRBV11-2; DNA: TGTGCCAGCAGCGACCGACTAGCGGGAGACTCCGAGCAGTACTTC; CDR3: CASSDRLAGDSEQYF
size: many; J: TRBJ2-3; D: NA; V: TRBV12-3/TRBV12-4; DNA: TGTGCCAGCAGTTTAGCAGGGGGAGCAAACACAGATACGCAGTATTTT; CDR3: CASSLAGGANTDTQYF
size: many; J: TRBJ2-7; D: TRBD2; V: TRBV7-8; DNA: TGTGCCAGCAGCCTCATAGCGGGCCCCTTAGTTCACGAGCAGTACTTC; CDR3: CASSLIAGPLVHEQYF
size: many; J: TRBJ2-4; D: TRBD1; V: TRBV28; DNA: TGTGCCAGCAGTCAAAGACAGGGGCCAAACATTCAGTACTTC; CDR3: CASSQRQGPNIQYF
size: NA; J: TRBJ2-1; D: NA; V: TRBV6-1; DNA: TGTGCCAGTTTGCGGGAGGACAGGAATGAGCAGTTCTTC; CDR3: CASLREDRNEQFF
size: many; J: TRBJ2-7; D: TRBD1; V: TRBV28; DNA: TGTGCCAGCAGCCCGGGACAGGGATACTACGAGCAGTACTTC; CDR3: CASSPGQGYYEQYF
size: few; J: TRBJ2-3; D: NA; V: TRBV7-2; DNA: TGTGCCAGCAGCCAAGGACTCTTATCGTCCACAGATACGCAGTATTTT; CDR3: CASSQGLLSSTDTQYF
size: many; J: TRBJ2-3; D: TRBD2; V: TRBV30; DNA: TGTGCCTGGAATGTATCTAGCGGGCACACAGATACGCAGTATTTT; CDR3: CAWNVSSGHTDTQYF
size: many; J: TRBJ2-1; D: NA; V: TRBV3-1; DNA: TGTGCCAGCAAGCGGGCCTACTCCTACAATGAGCAGTTCTTC; CDR3: CASKRAYSYNEQFF